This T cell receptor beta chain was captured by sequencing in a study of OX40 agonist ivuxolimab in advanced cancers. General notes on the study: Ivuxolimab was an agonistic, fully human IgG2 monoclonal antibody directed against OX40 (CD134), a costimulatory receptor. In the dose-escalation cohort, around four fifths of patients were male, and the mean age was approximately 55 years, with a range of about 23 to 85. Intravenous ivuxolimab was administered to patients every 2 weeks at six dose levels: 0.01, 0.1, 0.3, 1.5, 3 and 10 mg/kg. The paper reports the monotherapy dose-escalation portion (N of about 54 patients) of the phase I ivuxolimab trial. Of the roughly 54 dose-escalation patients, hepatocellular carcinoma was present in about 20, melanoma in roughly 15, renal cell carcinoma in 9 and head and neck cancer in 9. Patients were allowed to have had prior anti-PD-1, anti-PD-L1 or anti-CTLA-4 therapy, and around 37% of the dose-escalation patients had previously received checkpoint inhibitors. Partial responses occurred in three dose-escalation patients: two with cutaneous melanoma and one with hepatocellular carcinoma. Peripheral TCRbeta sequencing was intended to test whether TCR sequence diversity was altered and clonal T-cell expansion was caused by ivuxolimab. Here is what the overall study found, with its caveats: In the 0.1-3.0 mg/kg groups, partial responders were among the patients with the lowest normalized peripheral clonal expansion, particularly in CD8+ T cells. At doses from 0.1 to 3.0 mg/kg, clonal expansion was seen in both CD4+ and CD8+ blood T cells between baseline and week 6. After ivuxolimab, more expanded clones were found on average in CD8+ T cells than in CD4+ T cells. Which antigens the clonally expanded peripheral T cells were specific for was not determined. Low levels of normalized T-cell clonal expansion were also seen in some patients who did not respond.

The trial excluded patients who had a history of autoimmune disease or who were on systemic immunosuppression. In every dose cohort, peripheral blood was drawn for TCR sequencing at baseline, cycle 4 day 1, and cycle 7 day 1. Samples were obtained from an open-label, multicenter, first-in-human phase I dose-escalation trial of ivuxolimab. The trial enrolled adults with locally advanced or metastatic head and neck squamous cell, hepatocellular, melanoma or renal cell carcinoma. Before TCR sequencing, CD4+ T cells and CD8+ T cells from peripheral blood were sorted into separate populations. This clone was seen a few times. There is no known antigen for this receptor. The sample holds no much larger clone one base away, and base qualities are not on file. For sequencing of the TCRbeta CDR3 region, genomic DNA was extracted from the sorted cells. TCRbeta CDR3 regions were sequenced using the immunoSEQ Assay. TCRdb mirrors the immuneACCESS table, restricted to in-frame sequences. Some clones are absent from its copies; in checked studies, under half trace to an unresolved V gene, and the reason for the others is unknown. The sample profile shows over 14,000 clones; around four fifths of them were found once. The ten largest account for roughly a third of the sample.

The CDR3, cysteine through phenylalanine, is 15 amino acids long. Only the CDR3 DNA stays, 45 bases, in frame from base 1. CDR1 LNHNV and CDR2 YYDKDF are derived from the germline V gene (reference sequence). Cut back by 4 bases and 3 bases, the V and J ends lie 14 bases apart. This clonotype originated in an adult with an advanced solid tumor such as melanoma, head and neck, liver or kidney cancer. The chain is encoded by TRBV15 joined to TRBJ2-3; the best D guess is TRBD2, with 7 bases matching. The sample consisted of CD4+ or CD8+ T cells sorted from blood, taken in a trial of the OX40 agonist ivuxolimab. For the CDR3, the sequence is CATSMGGAGTDTQYF. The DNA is TGTGCCACCAGCATGGGGGGGGCGGGGACAGATACGCAGTATTTT.